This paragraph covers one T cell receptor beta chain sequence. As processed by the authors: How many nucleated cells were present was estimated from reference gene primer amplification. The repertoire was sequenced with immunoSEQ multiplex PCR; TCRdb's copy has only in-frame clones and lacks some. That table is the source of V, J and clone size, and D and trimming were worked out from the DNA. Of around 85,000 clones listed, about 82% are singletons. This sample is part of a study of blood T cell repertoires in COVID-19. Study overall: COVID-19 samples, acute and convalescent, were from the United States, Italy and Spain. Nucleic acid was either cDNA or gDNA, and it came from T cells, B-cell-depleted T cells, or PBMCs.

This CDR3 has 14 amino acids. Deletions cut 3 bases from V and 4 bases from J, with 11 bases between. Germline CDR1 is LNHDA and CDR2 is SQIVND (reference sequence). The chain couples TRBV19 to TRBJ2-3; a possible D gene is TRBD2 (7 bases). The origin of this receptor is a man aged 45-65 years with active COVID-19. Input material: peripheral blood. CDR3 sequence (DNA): TGTGCCAGTAGTATTGGGGGGGGCTCAGATACGCAGTATTTT. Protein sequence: CASSIGGGSDTQYF.